The 25 T cell receptor beta chains presented below share a single source sample, sequenced in a study of blood T cells in healthy people across ages. Combining a sample-barcoded 5' primer with a J-beta primer mix, a second PCR ran for 7 to 11 cycles. Each CDR3 protein is one row after TCRdb ran MiXCR on the 5' RACE reads. In the table there are nearly 1 million distinct CDR3 sequences, around 54% of which are singletons. Sequences were obtained from blood. These receptors came from a woman aged 60-70 years in good health.

The rearrangement links TRBV4-3 to TRBJ2-7, with TRBD2 matching 9 bases. V shed 4 bases, J shed 7 bases, and the junction held 14 bases outside the gene matches. CDR1 and CDR2 (germline): LGHNA, YSLEER. The CDR3 runs to 16 residues. The CDR3 region is CASSRDISGGRNEQYF. The DNA for the CDR3 is TGCGCCAGCAGCCGGGACATCAGCGGGGGGCGGAATGAGCAGTACTTC.

V usage is TRBV28 and J usage is TRBJ1-1; D unresolved. CDR1 MDHEN and CDR2 SYDVKM come from the germline V gene. The CDR3 runs 16 residues. Between the trimmed V and J ends, which lost 1 base and 7 bases, there was a span of 19 bases. CDR3 coding DNA: TGTGCCAGCAGTTTATCCGTTAAGGGAGCCCGCAGTGAAGCTTTCTTT. Translated, it gives CASSLSVKGARSEAFF.

The V call is TRBV10-2, the J call TRBJ2-3, with unresolved D. The germline V gene encodes CDR1 WSHSY and CDR2 SAAADI. The V end lost 5 bases, the J end lost 4 bases, and 16 bases lay between the germline ends. This CDR3 is 15 amino acids long. The CDR3 nucleotides are TGCGCCAGCAGTTTCACGGACGGAAGCCCAGATACGCAGTATTTT. It specifies CASSFTDGSPDTQYF.

The J gene is TRBJ2-1, the V gene TRBV3-1; TRBD2 matches 8 bases. The CDR3 totals 17 residues. The ends lost 0 bases at V and 0 bases at J; junction bases unmatched: 4. The germline gives CDR1 LGHDT, CDR2 YNNKEL (reference sequence). In nucleotides, the CDR3 is TGTGCCAGCAGCCAAGATTTCGGGACTAGCTCCTACAATGAGCAGTTCTTC. Amino acid sequence: CASSQDFGTSSYNEQFF.

This clonotype was found a few times. This sequence joins TRBV6-5 and TRBJ2-1, with a possible D match to TRBD2 (7 bases). Germline-derived CDR1 and CDR2 are MNHEY and SVGAGI. This CDR3 is built from 14 residues. V was pared by 11 bases and J by 7 bases, with 21 bases between. CDR3 coding DNA: TGTGCCTCTTACGGGGGCGGGAGATGGAATGAGCAGTTCTTC. Translation: CASYGGGRWNEQFF.

The chain recombines TRBV20-1 with TRBJ2-3, with a tentative D call TRBD1 (5 bases). In germline, CDR1 is DFQATT, CDR2 SNEGSKA (reference sequence). The CDR3 covers 15 residues. V was pared by 5 bases and J by 1 base, with 16 bases between. DNA of the CDR3: TGCAGTGCTTCCTCCTGGGGCCAGGGCACAGATACGCAGTATTTT. Encoded protein: CSASSWGQGTDTQYF.

The rearrangement uses TRBV7-2 and TRBJ2-1; 7 bases agree with TRBD1. The CDR3 contains 14 residues. V dropped 6 bases and J dropped 7; count of bases not matched to a gene: 9. Germline values: CDR1 SGHTA, CDR2 FQGNSA. The chain's CDR3 is CASSLYTGVNEQFF. The CDR3 DNA reads as TGTGCCAGCAGTCTATACACAGGGGTGAATGAGCAGTTCTTC.

This clonotype was counted a few times. CDR3 region: CASSLRTGTGSYEQYF. The DNA of the CDR3 is TGTGCCAGCAGCTTAAGAACCGGGACAGGGTCCTACGAGCAGTACTTC. The chain couples TRBV7-2 to TRBJ2-7, with TRBD1 identical over 9 bases. Germline CDR1 and CDR2: SGHTA and FQGNSA. CDR3 length: 16 amino acids. The J segment lost 1 base and the V segment lost 2 bases, leaving 6 bases of the junction unmatched.

This sequence joins TRBV3-1 and TRBJ2-7, with 9 bases matching TRBD1. The CDR3 runs 17 residues. Losses at the gene ends were 0 bases for V and 3 bases for J; bases not matched to a gene: 9. Germline V lookup: CDR1 LGHDT, CDR2 YNNKEL (reference sequence). The CDR3 DNA reads TGTGCCAGCAGCCAAGATCTGGGACAGGGCAATATCTACGAGCAGTACTTC. It specifies CASSQDLGQGNIYEQYF.

This clonotype was counted a few times. The genes are TRBV29-1 and TRBJ1-4; perhaps TRBD1 as D (6 bases). V was clipped by 5 bases and J by 5 bases, with 12 bases between them. CDR3 length: 13 amino acids. Germline CDR1 is SQVTM and CDR2 is ANQGSEA. For the CDR3, the DNA is TGCAGCGTTCAAGGGGGACCCAATGAAAAACTGTTTTTT. Protein product: CSVQGGPNEKLFF.

V and J are TRBV7-6 and TRBJ2-1; 10 nucleotides agree with TRBD2. The CDR3 is 17 amino acids. Germline V gene sequence: CDR1 SGHVS, CDR2 FNYEAQ. Trimming took 3 bases from V and 0 from J; bases not matched to a gene: 5. CDR3 sequence: CASSFRTSGSSYNEQFF. The CDR3 DNA is TGTGCCAGCAGCTTCCGGACTAGCGGTAGCTCCTACAATGAGCAGTTCTTC.

This clonotype was counted many times. The rearrangement joins TRBV10-3 to TRBJ2-1; D remains ambiguous. The CDR3 loop spans 16 amino acids. CDR1 and CDR2 from the germline V gene are ENHRY and SYGVKD. V was shortened by 0 bases and J by 3 bases, with 12 bases between the two germline ends. The CDR3 DNA follows: TGTGCCATCAGTGAGTCTGCCAGGCCGATCTACAATGAGCAGTTCTTC. Protein sequence: CAISESARPIYNEQFF.

The chain links TRBV4-1 to TRBJ2-3; 8 nucleotides align to TRBD2. The CDR3 is 18 residues long. V shed 6 bases and J 0 bases; nucleotides not matched to a gene: 14. The germline CDR1 and CDR2 sequences are MGHRA and YSYEKL. The CDR3 protein is CASSPGGRPSLSTDTQYF. CDR3 nucleotides: TGCGCCAGCAGTCCGGGGGGGCGCCCGAGCCTCAGCACAGATACGCAGTATTTT.

The chain joins TRBV6-2 or TRBV6-3 to TRBJ2-5, with 15 bases aligning to TRBD2. Germline V CDR1 and CDR2: MNHEY, SVGEGT. The CDR3 contains 15 residues. Germline trimming cut 2 bases from V and 11 bases from J; bases unmatched to any gene: 6. The CDR3, as DNA: TGTGCCAGCAGTTACCCGGGACTAGCGGGAGGTGAGCAGTACTTC. Translated: CASSYPGLAGGEQYF.

The rearrangement joins TRBV7-2 to TRBJ1-1; no clear D gene. This CDR3 has 14 amino acids. Germline V lookup: CDR1 SGHTA, CDR2 FQGNSA. Between the trimmed V and J ends, which lost 0 bases and 7 bases, there was a span of 12 bases. The CDR3 coding sequence is TGTGCCAGCAGCTTAGCCAGCTCTGCCCTTGAAGCTTTCTTT. Translating gives CASSLASSALEAFF.

Points on this clonotype: A read error may produce the germline difference seen at one junction end. This rearrangement joins TRBV14 to TRBJ2-4; TRBD2 matches at 7 bases. The germline V gene has CDR1 SGHDN and CDR2 FVKESK. The CDR3 has 16 amino acids. The CDR3 region has the DNA TGTGCCGGCAGCCGATCGGGAGGACTAGCCAAAAACATTCAGTACTTC. Its translation is CAGSRSGGLAKNIQYF.

This chain links TRBV12-5 with TRBJ2-4, with D tentatively TRBD1 (7 bases). Germline CDR1 reads LGHNT; CDR2 reads FRNRAP. The CDR3 is made up of 17 amino acids. V lost 0 bases and J lost 6, with 18 bases in between. Written as DNA, the CDR3 is TGTGCTAGTGGTTTGGTAGAGGAGGGGGCCTCCGCAAACATTCAGTACTTC. Its protein is CASGLVEEGASANIQYF. Using reference TRBV12-5 and TRBJ2-4 for the parts outside the CDR3, the full variable domain is DARVTQTPRHKVTEMGQEVTMRCQPILGHNTVFWYRQTMMQGLELLAYFRNRAPLDDSGMPKDRFSAEMPDATLATLKIQPSEPRDSAVYFCASGLVEEGASANIQYFGAGTRLSVL.

V usage is TRBV5-5 and J usage is TRBJ2-3; D gene ambiguous. Trimming took off 5 bases at V and 1 base at J, with 14 bases between the two ends. This CDR3 is 15 amino acids long. Germline V gene sequence: CDR1 SGHKS, CDR2 YYEKEE (reference sequence). CDR3 in DNA: TGTGCCAGCAGGCAAGGGATGGTCGGCACAGATACGCAGTATTTT. Translation gives CASRQGMVGTDTQYF.

This chain links TRBV4-2 with TRBJ1-1; D is perhaps TRBD1 (5 bases). The germline V gene encodes CDR1 LGHNA and CDR2 YNFKEQ. The CDR3 is 14 residues long. Trimming took off 0 bases at V and 1 base at J, with 6 bases between the two ends. CDR3 sequence: CASSQDGTNTEAFF. CDR3 DNA sequence: TGTGCCAGCAGCCAAGATGGGACGAACACTGAAGCTTTCTTT.

This clonotype was found a few times. This chain connects TRBV11-2 to TRBJ2-7; 11 bases are a match to TRBD1. Germline V gives CDR1 SGHAT, CDR2 FQNNGV. The CDR3 loop spans 17 amino acids. V lost 4 bases to trimming and J lost 0 bases; unmatched junction nucleotides: 8. The CDR3 DNA reads TGTGCCAGCAGCTCGAGGTTAGGGACAGGGGGCTCCTACGAGCAGTACTTC. This gives the protein CASSSRLGTGGSYEQYF.

Many counts were recorded for this clonotype. The chain is built from TRBV7-2 and TRBJ2-7, with 9 nucleotides matching TRBD2. Germline CDR1 and CDR2: SGHTA and FQGNSA. V shed 1 base and J 2 bases; nucleotides not matched to a gene: 9. CDR3 length: 17 amino acids. The DNA of the CDR3 is TGTGCCAGCAGCTTAGATGGCCTAGCGGGATATACCTACGAGCAGTACTTC. Translated, it gives CASSLDGLAGYTYEQYF.

The rearrangement links TRBV25-1 to TRBJ1-1; unclear D gene. V was clipped by 8 bases and J by 4 bases, with 17 bases between them. Germline V gene data show CDR1 as MGHDK and CDR2 as SYGVNS. The CDR3 runs 14 residues. The CDR3 DNA follows: TGTGCCAGCTCATTAACGGGTTCTAGCACTGAAGCTTTCTTT. Translated, it gives CASSLTGSSTEAFF.

This clonotype was detected a few times. The rearrangement links TRBV5-6 to TRBJ2-3; tentative D call: TRBD2 (6 bases). Germline-derived CDR1 and CDR2 are SGHDT and YYEEEE. Between the trimmed V and J ends, which lost 2 bases and 0 bases, there was a span of 10 bases. The CDR3 extends over 15 amino acids. CDR3 loop: CASSFGTQSTDTQYF. In DNA form, the CDR3 reads TGTGCCAGCAGCTTTGGGACTCAAAGCACAGATACGCAGTATTTT.

This clonotype was seen only once. This chain joins TRBV10-3 and TRBJ1-1, with no clear D. Germline assignment: CDR1 ENHRY and CDR2 SYGVKD. The CDR3 extends over 13 amino acids. V lost 10 bases, J lost 1 base, and 13 bases lay in between. The CDR3 protein is CASGRRGNTEAFF. The CDR3 coding sequence is TGTGCCAGTGGACGACGGGGGAACACTGAAGCTTTCTTT.

In this sample, this clonotype turned up many times. This sequence joins TRBV29-1 and TRBJ2-3, with 7 bases fitting TRBD1. This CDR3 comprises 13 residues. J was trimmed by 2 bases and V by 8 bases; bases with no gene match: 7. Germline CDR1 SQVTM, CDR2 ANQGSEA. DNA for the CDR3: TGCAGCTCCCTGACAGGGTCCACAGATACGCAGTATTTT. This translates into CSSLTGSTDTQYF.